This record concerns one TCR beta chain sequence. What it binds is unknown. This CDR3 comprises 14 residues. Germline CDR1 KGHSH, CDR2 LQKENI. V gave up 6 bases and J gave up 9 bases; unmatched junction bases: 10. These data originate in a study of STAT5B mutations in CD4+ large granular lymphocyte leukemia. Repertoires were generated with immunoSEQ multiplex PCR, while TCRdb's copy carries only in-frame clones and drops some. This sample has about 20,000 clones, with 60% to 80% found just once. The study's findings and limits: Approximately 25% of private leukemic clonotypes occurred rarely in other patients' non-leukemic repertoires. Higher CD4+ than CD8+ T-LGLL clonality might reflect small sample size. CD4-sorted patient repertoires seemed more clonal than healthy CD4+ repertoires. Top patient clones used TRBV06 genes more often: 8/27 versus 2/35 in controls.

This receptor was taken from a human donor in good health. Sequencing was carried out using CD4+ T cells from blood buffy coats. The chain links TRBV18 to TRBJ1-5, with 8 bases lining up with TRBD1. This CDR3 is CASSPGQGNMPQHF. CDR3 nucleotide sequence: TGTGCCAGCTCCCCCGGACAGGGCAATATGCCCCAGCATTTT.